The 10 T cell receptor beta chains listed next were all sequenced from one sample in a study of shared clonotypes between healthy human individuals. Measured with immunoSEQ multiplex PCR; TCRdb has only the in-frame clones, and not every one. Here the sample spans over a million clones, about 96% being singletons. Sequenced: naive CD4+ T cells sorted from blood. The sample's subset: CD45RA+ positively selected. The receptors here all came from a young man in good health.

V and J are TRBV28 and TRBJ2-7, with D perhaps TRBD1 (5 bases). This CDR3 comprises 15 residues. The germline V and J ends were trimmed by 2 bases and 0 bases, with 11 bases remaining between them. In germline, CDR1 is MDHEN, CDR2 SYDVKM. Here the CDR3 reads CASSLGARNSYEQYF. CDR3 DNA sequence: TGTGCCAGCAGTTTAGGGGCCCGAAACTCCTACGAGCAGTACTTC.

The chain recombines TRBV11-2 with TRBJ2-7, with 10 bases matching TRBD1. There are 16 residues in the CDR3. V was clipped by 5 bases and J by 2 bases; unmatched bases: 9. Germline lookup yields CDR1 SGHAT and CDR2 FQNNGV. CDR3 sequence: CASSLLGQGRTYEQYF. The CDR3 nucleotides are TGTGCCAGCAGCCTCCTGGGACAGGGGAGGACCTACGAGCAGTACTTC. Combining the CDR3 with reference TRBV11-2 and TRBJ2-7 gives the whole variable domain EAGVAQSPRYKIIEKRQSVAFWCNPISGHATLYWYQQILGQGPKLLIQFQNNGVVDDSQLPKDRFSAERLKGVDSTLKIQPAKLEDSAVYLCASSLLGQGRTYEQYFGPGTRLTVT.

The genes are TRBV5-4 and TRBJ2-5; a weak D match, TRBD1 (5 bases). V was pared by 1 base and J by 3 bases, with 7 bases between. The CDR3 contains 13 residues. Germline assignment: CDR1 SGHNT and CDR2 YYREEE (reference sequence). CDR3: CASSLSGKETQYF. CDR3 DNA: TGTGCCAGCAGCTTGTCAGGGAAAGAGACCCAGTACTTC.

The V and J genes are TRBV5-1 and TRBJ2-6; 7 bases line up with TRBD1. The CDR3 has 15 amino acids. Germline values: CDR1 SGHRS, CDR2 YFSETQ. The J segment lost 2 bases and the V segment lost 2 bases, leaving 1 base of the junction unmatched. The CDR3 nucleotides read TGCGCCAGCAGCTTCACAGGGGCTGGGGCCAACGTCCTGACTTTC. Translating it yields CASSFTGAGANVLTF.

The J gene is TRBJ2-5, the V gene TRBV5-5; 14 bases match TRBD2. Germline values: CDR1 SGHKS, CDR2 YYEKEE (reference sequence). The ends lost 3 bases at V and 5 bases at J; junction bases unmatched: 6. This CDR3 contains 16 residues. The CDR3 sequence is CASSYGLAGGLETQYF. The CDR3, as DNA: TGTGCCAGCAGCTACGGACTAGCGGGAGGCTTGGAGACCCAGTACTTC.

The chain joins TRBV29-1 to TRBJ2-7; D ambiguous. The CDR3 runs 14 residues. In germline, CDR1 is SQVTM, CDR2 ANQGSEA. V was pared by 5 bases and J by 0 bases, with 14 bases between. CDR3 region: CSVLPQAPSYEQYF. The DNA for the CDR3 is TGCAGCGTTCTCCCCCAGGCGCCCTCCTACGAGCAGTACTTC.

The chain joins TRBV6-1 to TRBJ1-2; tentatively, D is TRBD1 (5 bases). Germline values: CDR1 MNHNS, CDR2 SASEGT. This CDR3 has 12 residues. The V end lost 6 bases, the J end lost 8 bases, and 13 bases lay between the germline ends. The CDR3 sequence is CASRTASNGYTF. The DNA of the CDR3 is TGTGCCAGCAGGACAGCCTCGAACGGCTACACCTTC.

Comment on this clone: This same CDR3 is encoded by further DNA sequences in the sample. The chain is built from TRBV18 and TRBJ2-1; D unresolved. V gave up 2 bases and J gave up 6 bases, with 2 bases separating them. Germline V gene data show CDR1 as KGHSH and CDR2 as LQKENI. This CDR3 comprises 11 residues. CDR3: CASSPSNEQFF. CDR3 sequence (DNA): TGTGCCAGCTCACCAAGCAATGAGCAGTTCTTC.

The rearrangement joins TRBV15 to TRBJ1-5; D gene uncertain. There are 15 residues in the CDR3. Germline V gives CDR1 LNHNV, CDR2 YYDKDF (reference sequence). Deletions cut 0 bases from V and 9 bases from J, with 15 bases between. In DNA, the CDR3 is TGTGCCACCAGCAGAGATGTTGGGCCCATGGGGCCCCAGCATTTT. It translates to CATSRDVGPMGPQHF.

This rearrangement joins TRBV6-5 to TRBJ1-2, with D tentatively TRBD1 (5 bases). Trimming pared 5 bases from V and 5 bases from J, leaving 9 bases between. The CDR3 has 12 amino acids. Germline V gene lookup returns CDR1 MNHEY and CDR2 SVGAGI. DNA for the CDR3: TGTGCCAGCAGTCAGACAGATTATGGCTACACCTTC. Amino acids: CASSQTDYGYTF.